This TCR beta chain was recorded in a study of cytomegalovirus exposure and HLA in healthy donors. Germline CDR1 reads LNHDA; CDR2 reads SQIVND (reference sequence). The CDR3 sequence is 16 residues long. Primers for the PCR totalled 60 Vbeta and 13 Jbeta. Using immunoSEQ multiplex PCR, the repertoire was profiled, and TCRdb retains in-frame clones only, with some absent. Here the sample spans 200,000 to 250,000 clones, 70% to 85% being singletons. The chain recombines TRBV19 with TRBJ2-1; tentative D call: TRBD2 (8 bases). The sequenced sample was PBMCs. This TCR came from a man aged 45-65 years in good health and CMV-seronegative. The CDR3: CATNPTGTSSYNEQFF. The DNA for the CDR3 is TGTGCTACGAACCCGACAGGGACTAGCTCCTACAATGAGCAGTTCTTC.